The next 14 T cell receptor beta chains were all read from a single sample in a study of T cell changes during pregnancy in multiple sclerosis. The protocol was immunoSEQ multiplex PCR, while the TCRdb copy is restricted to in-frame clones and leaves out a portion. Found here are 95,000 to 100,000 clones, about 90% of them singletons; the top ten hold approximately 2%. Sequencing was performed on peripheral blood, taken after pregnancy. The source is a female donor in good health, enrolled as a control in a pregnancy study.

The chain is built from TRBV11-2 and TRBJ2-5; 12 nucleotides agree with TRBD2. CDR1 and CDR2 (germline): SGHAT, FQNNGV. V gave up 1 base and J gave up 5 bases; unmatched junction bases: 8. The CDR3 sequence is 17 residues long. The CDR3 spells CASSLGASGGAYETQYF. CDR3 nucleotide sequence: TGTGCCAGCAGCTTAGGAGCTAGCGGGGGGGCCTACGAGACCCAGTACTTC. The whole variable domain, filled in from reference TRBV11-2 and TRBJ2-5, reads EAGVAQSPRYKIIEKRQSVAFWCNPISGHATLYWYQQILGQGPKLLIQFQNNGVVDDSQLPKDRFSAERLKGVDSTLKIQPAKLEDSAVYLCASSLGASGGAYETQYFGPGTRLLVL.

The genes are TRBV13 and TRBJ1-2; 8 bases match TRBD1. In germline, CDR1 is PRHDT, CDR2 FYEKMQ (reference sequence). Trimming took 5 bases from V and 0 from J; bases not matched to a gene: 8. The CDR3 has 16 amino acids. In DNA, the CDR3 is TGTGCCAGCAGCCCGCGGACAGGGCAGGCTAACTATGGCTACACCTTC. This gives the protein CASSPRTGQANYGYTF.

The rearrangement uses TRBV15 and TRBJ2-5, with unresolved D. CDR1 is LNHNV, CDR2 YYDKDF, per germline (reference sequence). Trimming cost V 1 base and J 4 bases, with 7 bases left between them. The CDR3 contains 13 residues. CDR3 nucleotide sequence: TGTGCCACCAGCAGAGCCCCCGGAGAGACCCAGTACTTC. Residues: CATSRAPGETQYF.

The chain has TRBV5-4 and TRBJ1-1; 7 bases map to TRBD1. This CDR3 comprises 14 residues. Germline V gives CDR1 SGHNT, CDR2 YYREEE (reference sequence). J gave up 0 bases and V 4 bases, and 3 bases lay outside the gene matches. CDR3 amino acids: CASSLQGMNTEAFF. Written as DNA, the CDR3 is TGTGCCAGCAGCCTACAGGGGATGAACACTGAAGCTTTCTTT.

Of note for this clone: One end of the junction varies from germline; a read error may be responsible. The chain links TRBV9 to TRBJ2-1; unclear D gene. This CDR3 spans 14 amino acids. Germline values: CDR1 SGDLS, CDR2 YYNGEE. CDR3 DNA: TGTACCAGCAGCGTAGTCCCAGGAAGCAATGAGCAGTTCTTC. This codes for CTSSVVPGSNEQFF.

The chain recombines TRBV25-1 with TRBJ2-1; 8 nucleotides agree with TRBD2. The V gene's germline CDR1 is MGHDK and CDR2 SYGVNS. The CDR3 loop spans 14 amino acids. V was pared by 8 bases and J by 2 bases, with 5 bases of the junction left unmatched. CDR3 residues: CASVAGGPYNEQFF. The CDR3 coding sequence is TGTGCCAGCGTCGCGGGGGGCCCCTACAATGAGCAGTTCTTC.

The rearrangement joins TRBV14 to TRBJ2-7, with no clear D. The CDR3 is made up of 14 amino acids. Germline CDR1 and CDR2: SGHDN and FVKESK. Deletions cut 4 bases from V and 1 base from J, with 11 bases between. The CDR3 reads CASSLRGASYEQYF. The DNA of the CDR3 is TGTGCCAGCAGCCTCCGAGGAGCATCCTACGAGCAGTACTTC.

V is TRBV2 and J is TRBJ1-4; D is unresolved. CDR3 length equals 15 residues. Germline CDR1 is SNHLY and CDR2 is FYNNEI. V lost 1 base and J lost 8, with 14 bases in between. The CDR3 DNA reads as TGTGCCAGCAGTGAAGGTCAGGTTGGGTCGGAAAAACTGTTTTTT. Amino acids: CASSEGQVGSEKLFF.

DNA for the CDR3: TGTGCCAGCAGCCGACTAGCGGGAGTCTTTCGGACCAATGAGCAGTTCTTC. It specifies CASSRLAGVFRTNEQFF. The genes are TRBV28 and TRBJ2-1; 12 positions agree with TRBD2. Trimming removed 6 bases from V and 6 bases from J; junction bases left unmatched: 12. The CDR3 has 17 residues. CDR1 is MDHEN, CDR2 SYDVKM, per germline.

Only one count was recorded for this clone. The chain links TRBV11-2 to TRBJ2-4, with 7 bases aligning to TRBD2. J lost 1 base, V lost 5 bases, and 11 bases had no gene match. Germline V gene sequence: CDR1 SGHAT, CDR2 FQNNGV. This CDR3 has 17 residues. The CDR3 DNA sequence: TGTGCCAGCAGCACCCAGCCCTGGACTAGGGCCAAAAACATTCAGTACTTC. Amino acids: CASSTQPWTRAKNIQYF. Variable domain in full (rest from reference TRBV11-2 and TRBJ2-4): EAGVAQSPRYKIIEKRQSVAFWCNPISGHATLYWYQQILGQGPKLLIQFQNNGVVDDSQLPKDRFSAERLKGVDSTLKIQPAKLEDSAVYLCASSTQPWTRAKNIQYFGAGTRLSVL.

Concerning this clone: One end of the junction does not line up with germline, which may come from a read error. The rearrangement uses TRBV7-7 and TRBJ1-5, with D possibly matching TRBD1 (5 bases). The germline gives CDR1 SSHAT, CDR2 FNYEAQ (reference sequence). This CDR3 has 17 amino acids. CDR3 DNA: TGTGCTAGCAGCTTAGGTATTGACAGATATAGCAATCAGCCCCAGCATTTT. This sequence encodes CASSLGIDRYSNQPQHF.

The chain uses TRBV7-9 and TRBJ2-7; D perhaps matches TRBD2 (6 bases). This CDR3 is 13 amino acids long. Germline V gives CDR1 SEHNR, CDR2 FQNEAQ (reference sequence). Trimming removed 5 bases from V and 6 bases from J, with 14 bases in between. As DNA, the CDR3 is TGTGCCAGCAGCAGCGCGAGGAGGGTCGAGCAGTACTTC. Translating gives CASSSARRVEQYF.

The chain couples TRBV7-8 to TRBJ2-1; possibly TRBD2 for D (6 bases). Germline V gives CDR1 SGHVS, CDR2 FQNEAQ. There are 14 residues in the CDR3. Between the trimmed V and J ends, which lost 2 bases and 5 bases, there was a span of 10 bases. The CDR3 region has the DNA TGTGCCAGCAGCTTAAAGCGGGTCAACAATGAGCAGTTCTTC. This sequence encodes CASSLKRVNNEQFF.

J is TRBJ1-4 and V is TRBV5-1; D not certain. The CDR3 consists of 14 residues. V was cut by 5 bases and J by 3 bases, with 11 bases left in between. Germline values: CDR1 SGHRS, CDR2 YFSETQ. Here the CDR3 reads CASRGGPSNEKLFF. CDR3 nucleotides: TGCGCCAGCAGGGGAGGCCCATCTAATGAAAAACTGTTTTTT.